A selection of T cell receptor beta chains follows, all from one sample in a study of cytomegalovirus exposure and HLA in healthy donors. Profiling relied on immunoSEQ multiplex PCR, and the TCRdb table lists in-frame clones only, not all of them. This table holds about 120,000 clones, around two thirds found once. Sequences were obtained from PBMCs. These receptors came from a woman in her thirties or forties in good health and CMV-seropositive. Both conserved end residues are part of each CDR3. D genes are given only for firm matches. Some rows have no size entry. The others give once, few or many, or a class for an expanded clone.

-	TRBV18	TRBJ2-2	TRBD1	TGTGCCAGCTCACCCCGACAGGGAGATACCGGGGAACTGTTTTTT	CASSPRQGDTGELFF
-	TRBV28	TRBJ1-2	-	TGTGCCAGCAGTTTTACCCGTCAAGCTGGCTACACCTTC	CASSFTRQAGYTF
-	TRBV7-6	TRBJ2-1	-	TGTGCCAGCAGCCCTCGGACAGCCGGGAGGTATAAGGGCAATGAGCAGTTCTTC	CASSPRTAGRYKGNEQFF
few	TRBV15	TRBJ2-3	-	TGTGCCACCAGCAGTTCCTCGGGGACGCAGTATTTT	CATSSSSGTQYF
-	TRBV27	TRBJ2-7	-	TGTGCCAGCAGTTTAAACAGCCTAACAGCCTACGAGCAGTACTTC	CASSLNSLTAYEQYF
-	TRBV19	TRBJ2-7	-	TGTGCCAGTAGTATAAATGGGCTGGAGGGTTACGAGCAGTACTTC	CASSINGLEGYEQYF
-	TRBV9	TRBJ2-5	-	TGTGCCAGCAGCGGGCAGGGGCAGGGCAGAGAGACCCAGTACTTC	CASSGQGQGRETQYF
-	TRBV7-2	TRBJ2-7	-	TGTGCCAGCAGCAGGAGGACTACCTCCTACGAGCAGTACTTC	CASSRRTTSYEQYF
few	TRBV2	TRBJ1-2	-	TGTGCCAGCAGTGACCCAACAGGGCCCACCTTC	CASSDPTGPTF
-	TRBV19	TRBJ1-2	TRBD1	TGTGCCAGTAGCCGCGACAGGGCAGACTATGGCTACACCTTC	CASSRDRADYGYTF
once	TRBV5-1	TRBJ1-2	TRBD1	TGCGCCAGCAGCTTGGGGACAGGGGATGGCTACACCTTC	CASSLGTGDGYTF
-	TRBV30	TRBJ2-5	TRBD1	TGTGCCTGGAATAGGCAGGGGGTGGAGACCCAGTACTTC	CAWNRQGVETQYF
-	TRBV9	TRBJ1-1	TRBD1	TGTGCCAGCAGCGTGGGCCCAGGGGGGAACACTGAAGCTTTCTTT	CASSVGPGGNTEAFF
-	TRBV29-1	TRBJ1-1	-	TGCAGCGTTGAAAGTCAGATGAACACTGAAGCTTTCTTT	CSVESQMNTEAFF
few	TRBV9	TRBJ1-1	-	TGTGCCAGCAGCCCACTCCTGGGGGCTACTGAAGCTTTCTTT	CASSPLLGATEAFF
-	TRBV27	TRBJ1-1	-	TGTGCCAGCAGTTTATTTCCCCCCCAGGGCATGATGGCCACTGAAGCTTTCTTT	CASSLFPPQGMMATEAFF
few	TRBV6-1	TRBJ2-2	TRBD2	TGTGCCAGCAGTGAAAGAGGGGGTAGCGGGGCGAACACCGGGGAGCTGTTTTTT	CASSERGGSGANTGELFF
-	TRBV9	TRBJ2-5	-	TGTGCCAGCAGCGTAGTGAGCTCGCTCGGAGAGACCCAGTACTTC	CASSVVSSLGETQYF
-	TRBV28	TRBJ2-3	-	TGTGCCAGCAGGACAGACCCCACAGATACGCAGTATTTT	CASRTDPTDTQYF